The entry that follows covers one TCR beta chain sequence. The CDR3 is 18 amino acids. Trimming took 4 bases from V and 0 from J, leaving 22 bases between them. The V gene's germline CDR1 is GTSNPN and CDR2 SVGIG (reference sequence). This sample was taken from a study of T cell responses to AZD1222 COVID-19 vaccine. Measured with immunoSEQ multiplex PCR; TCRdb has only the in-frame clones, and not every one. The repertoire holds roughly 180,000 clones, with almost 95% as singletons. The clonotype originates from an adult in good health. The starting material was peripheral blood, obtained on day 0 of AZD1222 vaccination. The rearrangement uses TRBV30 and TRBJ1-3, with a weak D call TRBD1 (6 bases). The CDR3 here is CAWTRQGLPSLSGNTIYF. The CDR3, as DNA: TGTGCCTGGACCCGCCAGGGGCTTCCCTCTCTCTCTGGAAACACCATATATTTT.